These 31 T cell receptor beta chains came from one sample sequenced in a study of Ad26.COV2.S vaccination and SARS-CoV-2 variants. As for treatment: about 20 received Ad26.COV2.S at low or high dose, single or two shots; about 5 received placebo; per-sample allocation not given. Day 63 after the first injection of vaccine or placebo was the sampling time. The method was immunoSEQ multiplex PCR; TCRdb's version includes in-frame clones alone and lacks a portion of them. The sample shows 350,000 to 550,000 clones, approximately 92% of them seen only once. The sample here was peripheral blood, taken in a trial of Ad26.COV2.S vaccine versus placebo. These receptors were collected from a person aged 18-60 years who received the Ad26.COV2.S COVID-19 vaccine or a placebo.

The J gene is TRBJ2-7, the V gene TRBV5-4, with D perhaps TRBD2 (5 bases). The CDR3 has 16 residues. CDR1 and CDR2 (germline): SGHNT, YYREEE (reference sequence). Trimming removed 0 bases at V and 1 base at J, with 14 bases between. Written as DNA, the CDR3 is TGTGCCAGCAGCTTGGACCTAGCAAGTGGTTCCTACGAGCAGTACTTC. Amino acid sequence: CASSLDLASGSYEQYF. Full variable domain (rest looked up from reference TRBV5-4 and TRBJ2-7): ETGVTQSPTHLIKTRGQQVTLRCSSQSGHNTVSWYQQALGQGPQFIFQYYREEENGRGNFPPRFSGLQFPNYSSELNVNALELDDSALYLCASSLDLASGSYEQYFGPGTRLTVT.

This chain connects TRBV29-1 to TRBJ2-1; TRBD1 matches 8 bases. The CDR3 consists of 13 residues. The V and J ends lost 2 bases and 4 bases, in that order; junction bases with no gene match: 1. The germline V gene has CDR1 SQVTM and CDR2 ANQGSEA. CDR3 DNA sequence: TGCAGCGTTGAACAGGGGGCTTACAATGAGCAGTTCTTC. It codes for CSVEQGAYNEQFF.

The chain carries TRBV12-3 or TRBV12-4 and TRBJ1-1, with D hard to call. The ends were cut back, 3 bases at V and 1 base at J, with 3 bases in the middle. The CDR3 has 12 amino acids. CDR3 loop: CASSFSNTEAFF. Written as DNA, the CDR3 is TGTGCCAGCAGTTTCTCGAACACTGAAGCTTTCTTT.

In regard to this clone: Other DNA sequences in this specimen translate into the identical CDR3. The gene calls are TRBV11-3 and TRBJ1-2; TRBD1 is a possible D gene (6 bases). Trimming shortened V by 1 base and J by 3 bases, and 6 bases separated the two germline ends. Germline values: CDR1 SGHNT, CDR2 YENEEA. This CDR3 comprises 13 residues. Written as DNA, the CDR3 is TGTGCCAGCAGCTTAGGACAGGACTATGGCTACACCTTC. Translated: CASSLGQDYGYTF.

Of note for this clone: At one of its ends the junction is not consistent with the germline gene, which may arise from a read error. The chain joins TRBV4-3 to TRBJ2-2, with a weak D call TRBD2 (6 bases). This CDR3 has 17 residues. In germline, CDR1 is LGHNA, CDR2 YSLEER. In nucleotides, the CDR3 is TGCGCCAGCAGCAAAGAGGCGGCGGGGAGGAGGACCGGGGAGCTGTTTTTT. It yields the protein CASSKEAAGRRTGELFF.

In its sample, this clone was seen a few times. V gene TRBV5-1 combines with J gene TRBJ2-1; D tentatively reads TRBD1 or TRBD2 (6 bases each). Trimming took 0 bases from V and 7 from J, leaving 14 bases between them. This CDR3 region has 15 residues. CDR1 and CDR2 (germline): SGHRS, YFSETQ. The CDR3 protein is CASSLEGGRGNEQFF. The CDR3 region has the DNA TGCGCCAGCAGCTTGGAGGGGGGCCGGGGTAATGAGCAGTTCTTC.

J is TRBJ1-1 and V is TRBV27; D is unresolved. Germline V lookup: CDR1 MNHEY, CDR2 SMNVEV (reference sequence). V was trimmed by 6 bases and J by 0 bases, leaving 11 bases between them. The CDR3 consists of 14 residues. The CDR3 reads CASSQPLVNTEAFF. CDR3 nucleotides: TGTGCCAGCAGCCAACCCTTGGTGAACACTGAAGCTTTCTTT.

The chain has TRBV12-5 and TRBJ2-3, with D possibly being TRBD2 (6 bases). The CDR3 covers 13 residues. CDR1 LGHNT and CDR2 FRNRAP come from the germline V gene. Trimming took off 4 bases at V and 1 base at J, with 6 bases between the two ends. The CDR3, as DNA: TGTGCTAGTGGTTGGGGGGGCACAGATACGCAGTATTTT. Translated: CASGWGGTDTQYF.

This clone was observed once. CDR3 sequence: CASFADLAKNIQYF. Written as DNA, the CDR3 is TGTGCCAGCTTCGCAGACTTAGCCAAAAACATTCAGTACTTC. This chain joins TRBV18 and TRBJ2-4; D is uncertain. CDR3 length equals 14 residues. The germline V gene has CDR1 KGHSH and CDR2 LQKENI. The V end lost 7 bases, the J end lost 0 bases, and 10 bases lay between the germline ends.

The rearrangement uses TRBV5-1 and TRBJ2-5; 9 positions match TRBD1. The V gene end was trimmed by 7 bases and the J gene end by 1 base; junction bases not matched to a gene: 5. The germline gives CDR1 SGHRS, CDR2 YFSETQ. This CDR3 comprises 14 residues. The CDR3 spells CASGPQGAQETQYF. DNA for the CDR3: TGCGCCAGCGGACCACAGGGGGCCCAAGAGACCCAGTACTTC.

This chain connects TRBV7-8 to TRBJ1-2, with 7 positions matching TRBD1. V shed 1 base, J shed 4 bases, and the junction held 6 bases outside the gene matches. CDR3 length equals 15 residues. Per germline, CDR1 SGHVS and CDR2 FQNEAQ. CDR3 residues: CASSLERQGSYGYTF. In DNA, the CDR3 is TGTGCCAGCAGCTTAGAAAGACAGGGAAGCTATGGCTACACCTTC.

CDR3 amino acids: CASSLMDRGGYNSPLHF. CDR3 nucleotides: TGCGCCAGCAGCTTAATGGACAGGGGAGGATATAATTCACCCCTCCACTTT. V gene TRBV5-1 combines with J gene TRBJ1-6, with 9 bases matching TRBD1. CDR1 is SGHRS, CDR2 YFSETQ, per germline. The junction had 7 bases not matched to a gene; V was cut back by 2 bases and J by 4 bases. The CDR3 totals 17 residues.

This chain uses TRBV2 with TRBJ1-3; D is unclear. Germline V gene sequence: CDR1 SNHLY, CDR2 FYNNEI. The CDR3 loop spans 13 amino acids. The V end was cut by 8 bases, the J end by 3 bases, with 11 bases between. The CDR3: CASSASDGNTIYF. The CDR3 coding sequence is TGTGCCAGCTCCGCGTCGGATGGAAACACCATATATTTT.

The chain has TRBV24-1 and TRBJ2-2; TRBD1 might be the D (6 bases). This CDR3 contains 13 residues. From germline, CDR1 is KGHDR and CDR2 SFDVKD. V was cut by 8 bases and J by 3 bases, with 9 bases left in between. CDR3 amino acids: CATTTGYTGELFF. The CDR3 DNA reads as TGTGCCACCACGACAGGTTACACCGGGGAGCTGTTTTTT.

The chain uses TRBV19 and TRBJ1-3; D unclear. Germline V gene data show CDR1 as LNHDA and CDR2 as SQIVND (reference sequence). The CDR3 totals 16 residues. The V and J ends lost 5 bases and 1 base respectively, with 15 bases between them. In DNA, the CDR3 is TGTGCCAGTAGTTTTCTTCCCCATGCGTCTGGAAACACCATATATTTT. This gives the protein CASSFLPHASGNTIYF.

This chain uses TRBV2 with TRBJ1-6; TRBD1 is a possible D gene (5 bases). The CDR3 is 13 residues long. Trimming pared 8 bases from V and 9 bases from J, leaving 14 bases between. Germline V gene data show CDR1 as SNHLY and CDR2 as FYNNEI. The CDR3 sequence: CASRGAGGSPLHF. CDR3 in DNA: TGTGCCAGCCGGGGCGCCGGTGGTTCACCCCTCCACTTT.

For the CDR3, the DNA is TGTGCCAGCAGCCAAGTCCAGGGCGGTGGCTACACCTTC. Translating it yields CASSQVQGGGYTF. The chain combines TRBV3-1 (or the pseudogene TRBV3-2) with TRBJ1-2, with D possibly TRBD1 on 5 matching bases. The germline V and J ends were trimmed by 1 base and 7 bases, with 10 bases remaining between them. Germline V gene data show CDR1 as LGHDT and CDR2 as YNNKEL (reference sequence). The CDR3 runs to 13 residues.

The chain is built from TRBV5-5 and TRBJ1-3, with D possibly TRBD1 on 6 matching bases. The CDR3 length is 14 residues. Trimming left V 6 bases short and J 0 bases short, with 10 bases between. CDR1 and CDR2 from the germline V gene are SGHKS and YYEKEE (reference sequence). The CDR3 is CASTPGHSGNTIYF. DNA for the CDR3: TGTGCCAGCACCCCGGGACACTCTGGAAACACCATATATTTT.

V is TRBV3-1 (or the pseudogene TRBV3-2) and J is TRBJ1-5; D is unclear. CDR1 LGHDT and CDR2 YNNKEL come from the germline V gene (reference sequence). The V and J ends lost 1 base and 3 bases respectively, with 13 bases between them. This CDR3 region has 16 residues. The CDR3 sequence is CASSQAADDFNQPQHF. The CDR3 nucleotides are TGTGCCAGCAGCCAAGCGGCCGATGACTTCAATCAGCCCCAGCATTTT.

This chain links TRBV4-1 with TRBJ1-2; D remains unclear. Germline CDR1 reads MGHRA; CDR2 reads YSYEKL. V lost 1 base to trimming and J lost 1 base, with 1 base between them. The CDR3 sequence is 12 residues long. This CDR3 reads CASSQVNYGYTF. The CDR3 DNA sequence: TGCGCCAGCAGCCAAGTTAACTATGGCTACACCTTC.

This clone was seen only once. The CDR3: CASRNGPGRGSSYNEQFF. The CDR3 DNA is TGTGCCAGCAGGAACGGACCAGGCCGGGGGAGCTCCTACAATGAGCAGTTCTTC. V usage is TRBV2 and J usage is TRBJ2-1, with D possibly matching TRBD2 (6 bases). The CDR3 runs 18 residues. V gave up 6 bases and J gave up 0 bases, with 21 bases separating them. Germline V gives CDR1 SNHLY, CDR2 FYNNEI. The full variable domain, with the rest looked up from reference TRBV2 and TRBJ2-1, is EPEVTQTPSHQVTQMGQEVILRCVPISNHLYFYWYRQILGQKVEFLVSFYNNEISEKSEIFDDQFSVERPDGSNFTLKIRSTKLEDSAMYFCASRNGPGRGSSYNEQFFGPGTRLTVL.

In nucleotides, the CDR3 is TGTGCCAGCAGCTTAGTCGCAAATGAGCAGTTCTTC. Translating gives CASSLVANEQFF. The chain uses TRBV7-3 and TRBJ2-1; D gene ambiguous. The CDR3 has 12 amino acids. Trimming took 2 bases from V and 7 from J, leaving 6 bases between them. Germline assignment: CDR1 SGHTA and CDR2 FQGTGA. The variable domain in full, completed from reference TRBV7-3 and TRBJ2-1, reads GAGVSQTPSNKVTEKGKYVELRCDPISGHTALYWYRQSLGQGPEFLIYFQGTGAADDSGLPNDRFFAVRPEGSVSTLKIQRTERGDSAVYLCASSLVANEQFFGPGTRLTVL.

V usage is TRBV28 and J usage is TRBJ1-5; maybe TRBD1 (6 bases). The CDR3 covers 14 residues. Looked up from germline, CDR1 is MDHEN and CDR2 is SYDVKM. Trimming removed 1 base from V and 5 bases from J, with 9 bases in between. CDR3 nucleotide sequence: TGTGCCAGCAGTTTATCCAGGGGTCATCAGCCCCAGCATTTT. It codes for CASSLSRGHQPQHF.

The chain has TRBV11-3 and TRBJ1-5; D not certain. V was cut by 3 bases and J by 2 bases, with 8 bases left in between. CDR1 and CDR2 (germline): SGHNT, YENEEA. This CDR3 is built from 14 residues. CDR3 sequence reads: CASSFPRCNQPQHF. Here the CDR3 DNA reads TGTGCCAGCAGCTTTCCACGGTGCAATCAGCCCCAGCATTTT.

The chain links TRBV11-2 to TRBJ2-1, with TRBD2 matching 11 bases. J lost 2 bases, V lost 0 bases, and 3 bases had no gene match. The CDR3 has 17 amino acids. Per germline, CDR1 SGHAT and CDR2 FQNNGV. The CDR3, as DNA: TGTGCCAGCAGCTTAGATCTTAGCGGGGGGGCCTACAATGAGCAGTTCTTC. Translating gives CASSLDLSGGAYNEQFF.

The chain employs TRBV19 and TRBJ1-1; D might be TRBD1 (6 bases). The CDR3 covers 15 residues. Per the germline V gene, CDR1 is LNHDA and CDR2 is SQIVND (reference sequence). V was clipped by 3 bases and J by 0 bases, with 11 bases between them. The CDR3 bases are TGTGCCAGTAGTATGGCAGGGGCGTTGAACACTGAAGCTTTCTTT. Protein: CASSMAGALNTEAFF.

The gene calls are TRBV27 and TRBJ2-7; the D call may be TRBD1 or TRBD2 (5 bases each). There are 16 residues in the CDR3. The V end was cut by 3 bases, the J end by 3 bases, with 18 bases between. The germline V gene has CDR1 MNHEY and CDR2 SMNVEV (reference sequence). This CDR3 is CASSLSRDPSFYEQYF. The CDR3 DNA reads TGTGCCAGCAGTTTGTCCCGGGACCCCTCCTTCTACGAGCAGTACTTC.

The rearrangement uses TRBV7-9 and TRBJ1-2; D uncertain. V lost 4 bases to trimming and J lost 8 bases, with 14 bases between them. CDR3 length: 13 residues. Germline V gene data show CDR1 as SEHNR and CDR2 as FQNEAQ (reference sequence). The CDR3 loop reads CASSSGTPGGYTF. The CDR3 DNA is TGTGCCAGCAGCTCGGGAACCCCCGGCGGCTACACCTTC.

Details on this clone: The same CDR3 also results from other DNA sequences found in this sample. CDR3 sequence reads: CASRPGQMNTEAFF. The CDR3, as DNA: TGTGCCAGCAGGCCGGGACAGATGAACACTGAAGCTTTCTTT. The V gene is TRBV7-9, the J gene TRBJ1-1; 7 bases align to TRBD1. V lost 6 bases and J lost 0; bases outside the gene matches: 4. Looked up from germline, CDR1 is SEHNR and CDR2 is FQNEAQ (reference sequence). The CDR3 runs to 14 residues.

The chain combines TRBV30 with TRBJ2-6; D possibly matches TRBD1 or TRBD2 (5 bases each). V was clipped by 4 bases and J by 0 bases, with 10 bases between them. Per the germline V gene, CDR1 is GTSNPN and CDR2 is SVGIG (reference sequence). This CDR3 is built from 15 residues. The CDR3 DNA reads TGTGCCTGGACCGGGACGGACTCTGGGGCCAACGTCCTGACTTTC. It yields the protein CAWTGTDSGANVLTF.

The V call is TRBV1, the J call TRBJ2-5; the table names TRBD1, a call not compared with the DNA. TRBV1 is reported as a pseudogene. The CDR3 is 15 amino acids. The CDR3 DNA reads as TGCACCAGCAGCCAAGAGGTGGCGGACAAAGAGACCCAGTACTTC. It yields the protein CTSSQEVADKETQYF.